This record looks at one T cell receptor beta chain sequence and its context. This clone was detected only a few times. Its antigen is currently not known. The sample holds no much larger clone one base away, and base qualities are not on file. This entry comes from a study of blood T cell repertoires in COVID-19 (dated by TCRdb to 2018 to 2020). Notes on the research overall: Collaborator samples came from the United States, Italy and Spain and covered acute and convalescent phases of COVID-19. The material from the prospective study consisted of cDNA or gDNA derived from T cells, B-cell-depleted T cells, or PBMCs. Deeply sampled blood TCRbeta repertoires from subjects exposed to, actively infected with, or recovered from COVID-19 were included in the dataset. The samples were drawn from the first 160 participants of the ongoing ImmuneRACE study and from about 1,200 subjects provided by 6 global collaborators. Nearly every sample came with metadata listing a de-identified subject ID, COVID-19 status, age in years and sex. Where available, HLA class I and class II types were obtained from metadata supplied by the sample provider rather than from assay-based typing. The repertoires were made available in a free public database intended to serve as a resource for research on the immune response to SARS-CoV-2. Points the paper makes about the study in general: The quantity of clinical and demographic metadata differed by source and by participant and was supplied without curation.

The immunoSEQ Assay, a bias-controlled multiplex PCR, was used to amplify TCRbeta CDR3 regions from genomic DNA. As for the authors' bioinformatics: The number of nucleated cells in each sample was estimated from the amplification of reference gene primers within the assay. To quantify the absolute abundance of each unique TCRbeta CDR3 rearrangement, sequence reads were collapsed and filtered. Productive Simpson clonality was computed per sample as the square root of Simpson's diversity index over productive rearrangements. Not all clones reach the TCRdb copy of this immuneACCESS table, which keeps in-frame sequences only. Checked studies attribute under half of the gap to unresolved V genes and leave the rest unexplained. D and trimming come from the DNA, and the V and J calls and clone size come from that table. The sample table shows 130,000 to 150,000 clones, and roughly 80% are seen once. The top ten hold around 5% of the sample.

At one collaborating source in Seattle, patients were enrolled during active infection and were followed longitudinally through the course of disease. Whole blood was collected in K2EDTA tubes by collaborating institutions according to the institutions' own protocols. For TCRbeta analysis, collaborators shipped samples as frozen whole blood, isolated PBMCs, or DNA extracted from either of those sample types. This clonotype was sampled from a woman in her sixties or seventies with COVID-19, enrolled during active disease. The sample consisted of peripheral blood.

Here the CDR3 is given as CASGLRSEGNEQFF. The DNA reads as follows: TGTGCCAGCGGATTAAGGAGTGAGGGCAATGAGCAGTTCTTC. Recombination joined TRBV7-2 with TRBJ2-1; the D gene is perhaps TRBD2, from 5 matching bases. Looking up the germline V gene yields CDR1 SGHTA and CDR2 FQGNSA. The junction carries 17 bases between V and J, which are trimmed by 8 bases and 6 bases respectively. The CDR3 runs 14 residues from the cysteine to the phenylalanine. Only the CDR3 part of the read is kept: 42 bases, read in frame from the first base. Outside the CDR3, residues come from the reference TRBV7-2 and TRBJ2-1 proteins, so the full variable domain is: GAGVSQSPSNKVTEKGKDVELRCDPISGHTALYWYRQSLGQGLEFLIYFQGNSAPDKSGLPSDRFSAERTGGSVSTLTIQRTQQEDSAVYLCASGLRSEGNEQFFGPGTRLTVL.